This T cell receptor beta chain was recorded in a study of T cell clones after liver transplantation. For the study at large: Pre-transplant mixed lymphocyte reactions yielded third-party-reactive TCRbeta sequences as comparators for graft-donor-reactive sequences.

Assay: immunoSEQ multiplex PCR; the TCRdb copy retains only in-frame clones and omits some. The top ten hold about 3% of the sample, which has more than 100,000 clones, roughly four fifths seen once. The trim removed 5 bases at V and 13 bases at J, leaving 5 bases unmatched. Germline CDR1 reads KGHSH; CDR2 reads LQKENI. This CDR3 contains 12 residues. Here the sequenced sample was CD4+ T cells from blood, taken approximately 43 months after liver transplant. This sequence originates from a human patient who received a liver transplant. Certain T cells may be donor cells from the graft. The V call is TRBV18, the J call TRBJ1-6, with 7 bases matching TRBD1. CDR3 sequence: CASSARQGPLHF. The DNA of the CDR3 is TGTGCCAGCTCAGCCCGACAGGGTCCCCTCCACTTT.